One sample yielded the 18 T cell receptor beta chains listed below, sequenced in a study of T cells after yellow fever vaccination. TCRdb re-called the 5' RACE reads with MiXCR, one entry per CDR3 protein. The data hold about 320,000 distinct CDR3 sequences, with approximately 4.5% observed a single time. This specimen consisted of PBMCs, obtained 15 days after the yellow fever booster vaccination. The receptors originated from a man between 18 and 29 years old who received the YFV17D yellow fever vaccine.

This clonotype was counted many times. V usage is TRBV15 and J usage is TRBJ2-5; D is unresolved. The germline gives CDR1 LNHNV, CDR2 YYDKDF (reference sequence). V lost 0 bases to trimming and J lost 3 bases, with 2 bases between them. The CDR3 sequence is 12 residues long. The CDR3 coding sequence is TGTGCCACCAGCAGAGATGAAGAGACCCAGTACTTC. Translated, it gives CATSRDEETQYF.

The rearrangement uses TRBV12-3 or TRBV12-4 and TRBJ2-6; weak D call: TRBD1 (6 bases). CDR3 size: 20 residues. The germline V and J ends were trimmed by 5 bases and 2 bases, with 25 bases remaining between them. The CDR3 loop is CASSDLLWDKGAPGANVLTF. CDR3 sequence (DNA): TGTGCCAGCAGTGACCTCCTTTGGGACAAAGGCGCTCCTGGGGCCAACGTCCTGACTTTC.

In this sample, this clonotype turned up many times. The chain has TRBV5-8 and TRBJ2-2; the D is unclear. The V end was cut by 3 bases, the J end by 7 bases, with 10 bases between. Germline CDR1 is SGHTS and CDR2 is YDEGEE. CDR3 length: 13 amino acids. The CDR3 sequence: CASSSFVGGELFF. The CDR3 nucleotides are TGTGCCAGCAGCTCTTTCGTTGGCGGGGAGCTGTTTTTT.

Many counts were recorded for this clonotype. The chain is built from TRBV20-1 and TRBJ1-1, with no clear D. Germline loops: CDR1 DFQATT, CDR2 SNEGSKA (reference sequence). CDR3 size: 10 residues. Between the trimmed V and J ends, which lost 6 bases and 2 bases, there was a span of 4 bases. The CDR3 region is CSAANTEAFF. The CDR3 bases are TGCAGTGCCGCAAACACTGAAGCTTTCTTT.

The table lists this clonotype with a few counts. This rearrangement joins TRBV12-3 or TRBV12-4 to TRBJ1-1; D uncertain. V lost 6 bases to trimming and J lost 0 bases, with 11 bases between them. The CDR3 spans 14 residues. DNA for the CDR3: TGTGCCAGCAGACCAGAAGGGCTGAACACTGAAGCTTTCTTT. Translated: CASRPEGLNTEAFF.

This clonotype turned up a few times. The chain links TRBV2 to TRBJ1-4; D is perhaps TRBD1 (5 bases). The V gene's germline CDR1 is SNHLY and CDR2 FYNNEI. The CDR3 runs 13 residues. The ends were cut back, 4 bases at V and 5 bases at J, with 8 bases in the middle. The CDR3 spells CASSGGLNEKLFF. CDR3 in DNA: TGTGCCAGCAGTGGGGGCTTGAATGAAAAACTGTTTTTT.

This clonotype was detected a few times. This sequence joins TRBV4-1 and TRBJ1-5; TRBD1 might be the D (6 bases). V was trimmed by 1 base and J by 11 bases, leaving 18 bases between them. This CDR3 region has 15 residues. CDR1 and CDR2 (germline): MGHRA, YSYEKL. This chain's CDR3 is CASSQGGGIQSAQHF. In DNA, the CDR3 is TGCGCCAGCAGCCAAGGAGGGGGGATCCAATCAGCCCAGCATTTT.

The chain combines TRBV20-1 with TRBJ2-3; D is ambiguous. The V gene lost 1 base and the J gene lost 2 bases, with 13 bases spanning the gap. Germline V gene lookup returns CDR1 DFQATT and CDR2 SNEGSKA (reference sequence). The CDR3 has 15 residues. The CDR3 sequence: CSARASVGITDTQYF. In DNA, the CDR3 is TGCAGTGCTAGAGCCTCGGTGGGGATCACAGATACGCAGTATTTT.

This clonotype occurred many times. CDR3 nucleotide sequence: TGTGCCAGCAGTTTAGTAGGTGGGAACACCGGGGAGCTGTTTTTT. It yields the protein CASSLVGGNTGELFF. The chain combines TRBV12-3 or TRBV12-4 with TRBJ2-2, with D uncertain. Trimming pared 1 base from V and 1 base from J, leaving 7 bases between. The CDR3 contains 15 residues.

Only a few counts were recorded for this clonotype. The chain couples TRBV4-1 to TRBJ2-7, with D perhaps TRBD1 (6 bases). Between the trimmed V and J ends, which lost 4 bases and 0 bases, there was a span of 19 bases. Per germline, CDR1 MGHRA and CDR2 YSYEKL. The CDR3 has 17 residues. The CDR3 coding sequence is TGCGCCAGCAGCCTAACAGGGAAGGGACAAATCTCCTACGAGCAGTACTTC. This gives the protein CASSLTGKGQISYEQYF.

The gene calls are TRBV7-9 and TRBJ1-1; D remains unclear. The germline V gene has CDR1 SEHNR and CDR2 FQNEAQ (reference sequence). The CDR3 is made up of 17 amino acids. V was shortened by 1 base and J by 2 bases, with 17 bases between the two germline ends. The CDR3 sequence is CASSLGEAASENTEAFF. The CDR3 DNA sequence: TGTGCCAGCAGCTTAGGGGAGGCGGCTTCCGAAAACACTGAAGCTTTCTTT.

This clonotype was counted at least ten times. For the CDR3, the DNA is TGTGCCATCGCCCGGTCGACCTACGAGCAGTACTTC. Encoded protein: CAIARSTYEQYF. V is TRBV10-3 and J is TRBJ2-7; no reliable D call. Trimming removed 8 bases from V and 2 bases from J, with 10 bases in between. Germline CDR1 ENHRY, CDR2 SYGVKD. The CDR3 has 12 residues.

This chain connects TRBV2 to TRBJ2-1, with D tentatively TRBD1 or TRBD2 (6 bases each). Per the germline V gene, CDR1 is SNHLY and CDR2 is FYNNEI. This CDR3 has 14 amino acids. V was clipped by 10 bases and J by 2 bases, with 15 bases between them. The CDR3 reads CAISPRGAYNEQFF. As DNA, the CDR3 is TGTGCCATCTCCCCGAGGGGGGCCTACAATGAGCAGTTCTTC.

This clonotype was counted at least ten times. The chain's CDR3 is CASGRQTYNEQFF. Written as DNA, the CDR3 is TGTGCCAGCGGGAGACAGACGTACAATGAGCAGTTCTTC. The genes are TRBV7-9 and TRBJ2-1; TRBD1 or TRBD2 may be the D gene (5 bases each). Germline V gene data show CDR1 as SEHNR and CDR2 as FQNEAQ (reference sequence). This CDR3 comprises 13 residues. Trimming stripped 8 bases from V and 4 bases from J, with 12 bases between.

The sample holds a few counts of this clonotype. This chain links TRBV5-5 with TRBJ2-6, with TRBD2 as a possible D gene (5 bases). The length of the CDR3 is 19 residues. CDR1 SGHKS and CDR2 YYEKEE come from the germline V gene (reference sequence). Trimming cost V 4 bases and J 0 bases, with 20 bases left between them. The CDR3 coding sequence is TGTGCCAGCAGCACCCCGTACCCTAGCCTCCGCTCTGGGGCCAACGTCCTGACTTTC. Its translation: CASSTPYPSLRSGANVLTF.

This clonotype was seen repeatedly, ten times or more. The genes are TRBV7-9 and TRBJ2-1; 7 bases line up with TRBD1. Germline CDR1 reads SEHNR; CDR2 reads FQNEAQ (reference sequence). J gave up 9 bases and V 8 bases, and 13 bases lay outside the gene matches. This CDR3 region has 14 residues. CDR3 bases: TGTGCCAGCCCCCCCGAGGGGGCAGAAACTGAGCAGTTCTTC. Translating it yields CASPPEGAETEQFF.

The table lists this clonotype with many counts. The chain combines TRBV6-6 with TRBJ2-7; D gene ambiguous. CDR1 is MNHNY and CDR2 is SVGAGI in the germline V gene (reference sequence). V was trimmed by 0 bases and J by 3 bases, leaving 9 bases between them. The CDR3 runs to 14 residues. CDR3 sequence reads: CASSYSAKYYEQYF. In DNA, the CDR3 is TGTGCCAGCAGTTACTCCGCTAAATACTACGAGCAGTACTTC.

This clonotype was seen ten or more times. The chain uses TRBV5-5 and TRBJ1-2; 9 bases map to TRBD1. Germline V gene lookup returns CDR1 SGHKS and CDR2 YYEKEE (reference sequence). The CDR3 runs to 13 residues. V lost 4 bases and J lost 8; bases outside the gene matches: 6. The CDR3 sequence: CASSTTGGGGYTF. The CDR3 DNA reads TGTGCCAGCAGCACAACAGGGGGCGGAGGCTACACCTTC.